This T cell receptor beta chain was captured in a study of blood T cell repertoires in COVID-19. Study at large: Donors in the United States, Italy and Spain gave samples during acute or convalescent COVID-19. The analysed material was cDNA or gDNA that came from T cells, B-cell-depleted T cells, or PBMCs.

Per the original methods: Amplification of reference gene primers provided the estimated nucleated cell counts. Sequenced by immunoSEQ multiplex PCR; TCRdb stores in-frame clones only, minus some. The D gene and trimming were derived from the DNA, and the V and J assignments and clone size from that table. This sample carries 200,000 to 250,000 clones, around 82% of them seen once, and the ten largest clones take around 3.1%. The CDR3 has 17 residues. The V gene's germline CDR1 is MNHEY and CDR2 SMNVEV (reference sequence). V was pared by 4 bases and J by 0 bases, with 19 bases between. V gene TRBV27 combines with J gene TRBJ2-7, with D perhaps TRBD2 (6 bases). The receptor comes from a woman aged 25 to 45 who had recovered from COVID-19. The sequenced material came from peripheral blood. CDR3 protein: CASSSTTWAGSSYEQYF. The DNA of the CDR3 is TGTGCCAGCAGTTCCACGACGTGGGCGGGGTCCTCCTACGAGCAGTACTTC.